The 15 T cell receptor beta chains listed next were all sequenced from one sample in a study of regulatory T cells in long-lasting Graves disease. Time point denoted: persistent/refractory GD, antithyroid drugs over 5 years with positive TRAb. Following extraction of RNA from PBMCs, that RNA was used to make the TCR library. Researchers made TCR beta libraries by using iRepertoire HTBI primers and running Arm-PCR on CDR3 regions. TCRdb reprocessed the multiplex PCR reads via MiXCR and lists one record per CDR3 protein. Of some 430,000 distinct CDR3 sequences in the sample, 20% to 25% were seen once. This specimen was peripheral blood mononuclear cells (PBMCs), taken when the disease was refractory, from a patient treated with antithyroid drugs. The receptors shown here come from a female donor with Graves disease.

This clonotype has a count of ten or more. The chain carries TRBV11-2 and TRBJ2-2; D gene ambiguous. Germline assignment: CDR1 SGHAT and CDR2 FQNNGV. The CDR3 has 15 amino acids. V shed 1 base and J shed 7 bases, with 13 bases lying between them. CDR3 region: CASSLVGTASGELFF. In nucleotides, the CDR3 is TGTGCCAGCAGCTTAGTGGGCACGGCGAGCGGGGAGCTGTTTTTT.

This clonotype has at least ten counts. The chain recombines TRBV28 with TRBJ2-5; 8 bases align to TRBD1. V dropped 6 bases and J dropped 5; count of bases not matched to a gene: 8. CDR1 is MDHEN, CDR2 SYDVKM, per germline. This CDR3 contains 14 residues. CDR3 in DNA: TGTGCCAGCAGATCCCAGGGGGCTCAGGAGACCCAGTACTTC. Its protein product is CASRSQGAQETQYF.

This clonotype was detected only a few times. The rearrangement joins TRBV10-3 to TRBJ1-5; 7 positions match TRBD1. V was pared by 1 base and J by 13 bases, with 19 bases of the junction left unmatched. Germline V gene data show CDR1 as ENHRY and CDR2 as SYGVKD. The CDR3 covers 17 residues. The CDR3 DNA reads as TGTGCCATCAGTGAGTTGCGGGGGACAGCCCTCAGCACAGGTCAGCATTTT. Translating gives CAISELRGTALSTGQHF.

V gene TRBV6-2 or TRBV6-3 combines with J gene TRBJ2-3; D is ambiguous. Germline CDR1 reads MNHEY; CDR2 reads SVGEGT. Trimming took 5 bases from V and 1 from J, leaving 19 bases between them. The CDR3 loop spans 17 amino acids. The CDR3 DNA reads as TGTGCCAGCAGTGAACTCGCCGGCGGATCCGGCACAGATACGCAGTATTTT. It codes for CASSELAGGSGTDTQYF.

This clonotype was seen a few times. The V and J genes are TRBV25-1 and TRBJ1-2; 7 nucleotides agree with TRBD1. CDR1 is MGHDK, CDR2 SYGVNS, per germline. The CDR3 consists of 14 residues. J gave up 8 bases and V 2 bases, and 8 bases lay outside the gene matches. The CDR3 region is CASSERAGGKGYTF. Here the CDR3 DNA reads TGTGCCAGCAGTGAACGAGCAGGGGGTAAGGGCTACACCTTC.

This clonotype was observed many times. The V and J genes are TRBV12-3 or TRBV12-4 and TRBJ1-4; perhaps TRBD1 as D (5 bases). CDR3 length: 16 amino acids. V was pared by 3 bases and J by 0 bases, with 11 bases between. CDR3 nucleotides: TGTGCCAGCAGTTTTAATTTACAGGCAACTAATGAAAAACTGTTTTTT. Residues: CASSFNLQATNEKLFF.

In its sample, this clonotype was seen many times. V usage is TRBV27 and J usage is TRBJ2-5; the match to TRBD2 covers 12 bases. This CDR3 spans 17 amino acids. V was clipped by 1 base and J by 4 bases; unmatched bases: 7. The germline CDR1 and CDR2 sequences are MNHEY and SMNVEV (reference sequence). CDR3 in amino acids: CASSLFPLAGGGETQYF. The CDR3 DNA reads TGTGCCAGCAGTTTATTTCCTCTAGCGGGAGGGGGAGAGACCCAGTACTTC.

A few counts support this clonotype. V is TRBV5-1 and J is TRBJ2-7, with 8 bases identical to TRBD2. V trimming: 4 bases; J trimming: 0 bases; junction bases outside the gene matches: 9. The length of the CDR3 is 16 residues. The germline gives CDR1 SGHRS, CDR2 YFSETQ. The CDR3 protein is CASSGGGSGYSYEQYF. The CDR3 coding sequence is TGCGCCAGCAGCGGCGGGGGGAGCGGGTACTCCTACGAGCAGTACTTC.

Only a few counts were recorded for this clonotype. The rearrangement links TRBV6-2 or TRBV6-3 to TRBJ1-3; D gene unclear. Germline assignment: CDR1 MNHEY and CDR2 SVGEGT. V lost 4 bases and J lost 8, with 15 bases in between. The CDR3 loop spans 14 amino acids. CDR3 DNA sequence: TGTGCCAGCAGTTGGGCCTTGCTCCGGGACACCATATATTTT. It encodes CASSWALLRDTIYF.

The V call is TRBV5-1, the J call TRBJ2-2; D uncertain. Germline V gives CDR1 SGHRS, CDR2 YFSETQ. The V gene lost 3 bases and the J gene lost 1 base, with 10 bases spanning the gap. This CDR3 spans 15 amino acids. In DNA form, the CDR3 reads TGCGCCAGCAGCTCTACCGGTCAGAACACCGGGGAGCTGTTTTTT. It translates to CASSSTGQNTGELFF.

This chain joins TRBV28 and TRBJ2-2, with D unresolved. This CDR3 region has 15 residues. Trimming cost V 7 bases and J 3 bases, with 15 bases left between them. CDR1 and CDR2 from the germline V gene are MDHEN and SYDVKM. CDR3 region: CASTPGPGDTGELFF. The CDR3 coding sequence is TGTGCCAGCACCCCTGGGCCTGGGGACACCGGGGAGCTGTTTTTT.

The chain links TRBV5-6 to TRBJ1-2, with D possibly TRBD1 on 5 matching bases. Looked up from germline, CDR1 is SGHDT and CDR2 is YYEEEE. The CDR3 totals 15 residues. V lost 1 base and J 8 bases, leaving 18 bases between the germline ends. The CDR3 bases are TGTGCCAGCAGCTTGCGTCAGGGCGACGTGAGCGGCTACACCTTC. Translated: CASSLRQGDVSGYTF.

The chain employs TRBV9 and TRBJ1-5; D unresolved. Trimming took 3 bases from V and 9 from J, leaving 16 bases between them. CDR1 SGDLS and CDR2 YYNGEE come from the germline V gene. This CDR3 comprises 14 residues. The CDR3 DNA follows: TGTGCCAGCAGCGCTACATTGGACCGGGGGCCCCAGCATTTT. Amino acid sequence: CASSATLDRGPQHF.

This clonotype was seen a handful of times. The chain is built from TRBV7-9 and TRBJ1-6; no firm D call. Germline assignment: CDR1 SEHNR and CDR2 FQNEAQ (reference sequence). V lost 5 bases, J lost 11 bases, and 7 bases lay in between. The CDR3 has 11 amino acids. CDR3 protein: CASSIETPLHF. The CDR3 nucleotides are TGTGCCAGCAGCATCGAGACACCCCTCCACTTT.

This clonotype appeared many times. V and J are TRBV11-2 and TRBJ2-5; D may be TRBD2 (5 bases). The CDR3 length is 14 residues. V was trimmed by 5 bases and J by 3 bases, leaving 13 bases between them. Germline V gene data show CDR1 as SGHAT and CDR2 as FQNNGV. This CDR3 reads CASSPDSREETQYF. As DNA, the CDR3 is TGTGCCAGCAGCCCGGACTCTAGGGAAGAGACCCAGTACTTC.